This TCR beta chain was documented in a study of T cells in Graves' hyperthyroidism and ophthalmopathy. Across the whole study: Initial diagnosis, before any treatment, was when peripheral blood was collected.

This clonotype was seen many times. Its antigen remains unknown. Graves' hyperthyroidism is called stable when ophthalmopathy does not progress within 18 months. The TCR beta CDR3 regions underwent amplification using RNA transcripts as the source. The study used the HTBI primer set for a first-round RT-PCR of the TCR CDR3. TCRdb independently ran MiXCR on the multiplex PCR reads; one entry per CDR3 protein. The sample contains hundreds of thousands of distinct CDR3 sequences, about 15% of which appear only once. Study outcomes and limitations: Most thyroid clonotypes expanded above 0.001 appeared in blood too.

V lost 1 base and J lost 6, with 10 bases in between. CDR1 and CDR2 from the germline V gene are LNHDA and SQIVND (reference sequence). The CDR3 is made up of 14 amino acids. This TCR derives from a woman in her late teens or twenties with Graves' hyperthyroidism. The chain joins TRBV19 to TRBJ2-1; D might be TRBD1 (5 bases). Material: blood. This CDR3 is CASSIVTTGNEQFF. CDR3 bases: TGTGCCAGTAGTATAGTCACCACAGGCAATGAGCAGTTCTTC.